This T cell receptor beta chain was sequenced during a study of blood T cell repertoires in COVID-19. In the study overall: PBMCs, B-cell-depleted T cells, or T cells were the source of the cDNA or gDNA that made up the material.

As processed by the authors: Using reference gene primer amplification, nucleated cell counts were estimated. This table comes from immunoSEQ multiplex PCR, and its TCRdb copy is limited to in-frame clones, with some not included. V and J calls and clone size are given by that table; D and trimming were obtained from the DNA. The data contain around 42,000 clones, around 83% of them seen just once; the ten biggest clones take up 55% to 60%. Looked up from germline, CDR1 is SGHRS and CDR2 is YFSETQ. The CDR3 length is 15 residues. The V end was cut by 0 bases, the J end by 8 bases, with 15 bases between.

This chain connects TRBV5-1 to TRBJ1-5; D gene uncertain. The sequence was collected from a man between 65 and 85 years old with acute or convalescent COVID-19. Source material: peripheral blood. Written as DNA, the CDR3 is TGCGCCAGCAGCTTGGGGGCAGCACCAATGGAGCCCCAGCATTTT. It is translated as CASSLGAAPMEPQHF.